This T cell receptor (beta chain) came from a study of blood T cell repertoires in COVID-19 (dated by TCRdb to 2018 to 2020). With respect to the entire study: Samples covering the acute and convalescent phases of COVID-19 were provided by collaborators in the United States, Italy and Spain. The material from the prospective study consisted of cDNA or gDNA derived from T cells, B-cell-depleted T cells, or PBMCs. Nearly every sample came with metadata listing a de-identified subject ID, COVID-19 status, age in years and sex. The dataset comprised deeply sampled blood TCRbeta repertoires from subjects exposed to, actively infected with, or recovered from COVID-19. The repertoires were released in a freely available public database intended as a resource for research on the immune response to SARS-CoV-2. Where HLA class I and class II types were available, the types were taken from metadata supplied by the sample provider, not from assay-based typing. The samples were drawn from two sources: the first 160 participants of the ongoing ImmuneRACE study, and 1,254 subjects contributed by 6 global collaborators.

After removal of 2 bases from V and 5 bases from J, the junction retains 4 bases not matched to a gene. Including cysteine and phenylalanine, the CDR3 has 15 amino acids. Of the read, only the CDR3 DNA is kept; its 45 bases are in frame from base 1. From a lookup of the germline V gene, CDR1 and CDR2 are MNHEY and SVGAGI. The full study reports these points: The quantity of clinical and demographic metadata differed by source and by participant and was supplied without curation.

TCRbeta CDR3 regions were amplified from genomic DNA by means of the immunoSEQ Assay, a bias-controlled multiplex PCR. The authors' analysis ran thus. The number of nucleated cells in each sample was estimated by amplification of reference gene primers within the assay. To quantify the absolute abundance of each unique TCRbeta CDR3 rearrangement, sequence reads were collapsed and filtered. For each sample, productive Simpson clonality was calculated by taking the square root of Simpson's diversity index across productive rearrangements. TCRdb carries this immuneACCESS record with in-frame sequences only. Its versions omit some clonotypes, under half of them owing to an unresolved V gene in the studies checked, with the rest unexplained. That table supplies the V and J calls and clone size; D and trimming were determined from the DNA. A total of some 530,000 clones appear in this sample, 70% to 90% of them only once. The ten largest clones capture approximately 2.9% of the sample.

Whole blood was collected in K2EDTA tubes by collaborating institutions according to the institutions' own protocols. Collaborator samples were shipped for TCRbeta analysis as frozen whole blood, isolated PBMCs, or DNA extracted from either sample type. Comment on this clone: No antigen is known for it. No much larger clone exists at a distance of one base, and base qualities are not known.

The TCR was taken from a human donor in a cohort sampled during active COVID-19. Material: peripheral blood. The rearranged segments are TRBV6-5 and TRBJ2-7, with TRBD1 identical over 12 junction bases. The nucleotide sequence is given as TGTGCCAGCAGTTACCCGGGACAGGGGGCCCACGAGCAGTACTTC. Its product reads: CASSYPGQGAHEQYF.